Described below is a single T cell receptor beta chain sequence and its context. Its antigen is not known. The sample comes from a study of graft-versus-host responses after intestinal transplantation. Clones were sequenced by immunoSEQ multiplex PCR, and TCRdb holds only the in-frame ones, with some missing. Found here are around 92,000 clones, about 82% of them singletons; the top ten hold 1.4%. General observations from the study: Detection of GvH clones occurred in recipient marrow, and some had their first appearance in ileum or blood.

Germline V lookup: CDR1 MDHEN, CDR2 SYDVKM. The CDR3 contains 15 residues. Unmatched junction bases numbered 10, after V lost 5 bases and J lost 6 bases. The rearrangement uses TRBV28 and TRBJ2-4, with TRBD2 matching 7 bases. Specimen: PBMCs, collected 255 days after intestinal transplant. This receptor was obtained from a human patient who received an intestinal transplant, so some T cells may come from the graft donor. The CDR3 nucleotides are TGTGCCAGCAGTATGAGCGGGGCTGGGGTAAACATTCAGTACTTC. Translation: CASSMSGAGVNIQYF.